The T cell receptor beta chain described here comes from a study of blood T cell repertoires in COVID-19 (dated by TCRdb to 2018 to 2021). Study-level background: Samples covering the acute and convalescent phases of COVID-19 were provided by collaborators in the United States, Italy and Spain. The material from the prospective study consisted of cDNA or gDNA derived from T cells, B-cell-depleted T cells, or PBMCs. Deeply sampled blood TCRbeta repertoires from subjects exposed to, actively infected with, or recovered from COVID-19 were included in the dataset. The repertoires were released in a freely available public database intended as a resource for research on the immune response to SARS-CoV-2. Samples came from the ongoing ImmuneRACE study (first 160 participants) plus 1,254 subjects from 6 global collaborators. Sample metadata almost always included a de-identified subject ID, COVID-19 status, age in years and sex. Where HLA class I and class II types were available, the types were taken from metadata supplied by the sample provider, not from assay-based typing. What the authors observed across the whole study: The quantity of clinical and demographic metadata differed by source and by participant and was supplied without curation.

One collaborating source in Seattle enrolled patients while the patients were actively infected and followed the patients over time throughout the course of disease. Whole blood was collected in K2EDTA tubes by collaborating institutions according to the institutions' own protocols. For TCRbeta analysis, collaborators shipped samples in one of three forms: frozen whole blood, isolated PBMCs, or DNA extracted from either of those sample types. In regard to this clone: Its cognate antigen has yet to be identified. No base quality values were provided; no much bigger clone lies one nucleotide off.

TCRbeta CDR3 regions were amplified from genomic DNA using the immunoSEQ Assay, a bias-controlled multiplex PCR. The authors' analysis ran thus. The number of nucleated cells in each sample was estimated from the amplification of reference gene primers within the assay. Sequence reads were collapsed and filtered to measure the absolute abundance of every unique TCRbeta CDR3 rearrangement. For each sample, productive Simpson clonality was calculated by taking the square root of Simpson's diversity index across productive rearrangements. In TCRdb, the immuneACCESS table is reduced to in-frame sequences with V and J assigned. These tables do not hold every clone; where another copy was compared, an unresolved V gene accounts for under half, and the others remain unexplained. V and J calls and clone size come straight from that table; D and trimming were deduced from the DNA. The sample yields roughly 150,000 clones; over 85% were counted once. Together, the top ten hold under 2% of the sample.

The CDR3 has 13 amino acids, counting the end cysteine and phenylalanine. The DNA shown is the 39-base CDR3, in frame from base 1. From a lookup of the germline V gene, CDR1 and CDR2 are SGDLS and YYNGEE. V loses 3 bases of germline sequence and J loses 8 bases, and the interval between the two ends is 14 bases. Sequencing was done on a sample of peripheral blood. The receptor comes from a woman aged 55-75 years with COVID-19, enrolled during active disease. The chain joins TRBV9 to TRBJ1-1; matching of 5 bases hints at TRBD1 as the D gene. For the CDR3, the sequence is CASSGSWTSEAFF. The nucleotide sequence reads TGTGCCAGCAGCGGATCTTGGACAAGCGAAGCTTTCTTT.